The 10 T cell receptor beta chains presented below share a single source sample, sequenced in a study of T cell responses to AZD1222 COVID-19 vaccine. Method: immunoSEQ multiplex PCR; TCRdb's copy keeps in-frame clones and lacks some. This repertoire shows about 83,000 clones, 80% to 95% found once; its top ten account for less than 35%. Source: peripheral blood, taken 28 days after the second AZD1222 dose. Receptor source: an adult who received the AZD1222 COVID-19 vaccine.

The chain couples TRBV5-4 to TRBJ1-1; D may be TRBD1 (5 bases). Germline lookup yields CDR1 SGHNT and CDR2 YYREEE (reference sequence). The length of the CDR3 is 13 residues. V shed 4 bases and J shed 1 base, with 8 bases lying between them. The DNA for the CDR3 is TGTGCCAGCAGCCTTCAGGGGAACACTGAAGCTTTCTTT. This gives the protein CASSLQGNTEAFF.

V gene TRBV19 combines with J gene TRBJ2-6; 8 bases are a match to TRBD1. The J segment lost 0 bases and the V segment lost 5 bases, leaving 9 bases of the junction unmatched. This CDR3 contains 18 residues. Germline V CDR1 and CDR2: LNHDA, SQIVND (reference sequence). CDR3 loop: CASSPLTGVVSGANVLTF. In nucleotides, the CDR3 is TGTGCCAGTAGTCCACTGACAGGGGTCGTCTCTGGGGCCAACGTCCTGACTTTC.

This clone was seen a single time. The chain employs TRBV5-4 and TRBJ1-2; 9 bases are shared with TRBD1. Germline V gene data show CDR1 as SGHNT and CDR2 as YYREEE (reference sequence). V gave up 5 bases and J gave up 5 bases; unmatched junction bases: 10. This CDR3 comprises 15 residues. CDR3 loop: CASSYRDRDPYGYTF. In DNA form, the CDR3 reads TGTGCCAGCAGTTACCGGGACAGGGACCCTTATGGCTACACCTTC.

The chain joins TRBV29-1 to TRBJ1-4; D is unclear. Germline V lookup: CDR1 SQVTM, CDR2 ANQGSEA. This CDR3 is built from 14 residues. With 6 bases removed from V and 3 bases from J, the gap between germline ends came to 14 bases. CDR3 sequence (DNA): TGCAGCGTGGACCTAAACGGGGCTAATGAAAAACTGTTTTTT. It translates to CSVDLNGANEKLFF.

The V gene is TRBV7-9, the J gene TRBJ2-6; D is unclear. The germline CDR1 and CDR2 sequences are SEHNR and FQNEAQ (reference sequence). V was shortened by 8 bases and J by 0 bases, with 2 bases between the two germline ends. The CDR3 spans 12 residues. This CDR3 is CASLSGANVLTF. Here the CDR3 DNA reads TGTGCCAGCCTCTCTGGGGCCAACGTCCTGACTTTC.

The gene calls are TRBV10-3 and TRBJ1-2; 7 bases fit TRBD1. CDR3 size: 13 residues. V trimming: 10 bases; J trimming: 5 bases; junction bases outside the gene matches: 10. The V gene's germline CDR1 is ENHRY and CDR2 SYGVKD. CDR3 sequence reads: CATGGGGTYGYTF. The CDR3 nucleotides are TGTGCCACCGGCGGAGGGGGCACTTATGGCTACACCTTC.

The V gene is TRBV27, the J gene TRBJ2-3; no firm D call. This CDR3 contains 14 residues. Germline V gives CDR1 MNHEY, CDR2 SMNVEV (reference sequence). Trimming took off 2 bases at V and 0 bases at J, with 6 bases between the two ends. In nucleotides, the CDR3 is TGTGCCAGCAGTTTAACTCTGAGCACAGATACGCAGTATTTT. As protein: CASSLTLSTDTQYF.

J is TRBJ2-2 and V is TRBV27; 10 bases agree with TRBD2. V lost 3 bases and J lost 5; bases outside the gene matches: 9. This CDR3 comprises 17 residues. Germline V gene data show CDR1 as MNHEY and CDR2 as SMNVEV (reference sequence). The CDR3 DNA sequence: TGTGCCAGCAGTTTCCTTGGGAGCGGGAGGGGAACCGGGGAGCTGTTTTTT. This gives the protein CASSFLGSGRGTGELFF.

The chain joins TRBV5-1 to TRBJ1-2, with 7 positions matching TRBD1. J was trimmed by 5 bases and V by 5 bases; bases with no gene match: 6. Germline V CDR1 and CDR2: SGHRS, YFSETQ. This CDR3 is 13 amino acids long. The CDR3 DNA follows: TGCGCCAGCAGTTCGGGACAGACGTATGGCTACACCTTC. It specifies CASSSGQTYGYTF.

The chain is built from TRBV7-2 and TRBJ1-3; 7 bases fit TRBD1. The CDR3 runs to 16 residues. V trimming: 1 base; J trimming: 4 bases; junction bases outside the gene matches: 7. Germline V CDR1 and CDR2: SGHTA, FQGNSA. The CDR3 reads CASSLELKGAGNTIYF. The CDR3 DNA reads TGTGCCAGCAGCTTAGAGCTTAAGGGGGCAGGAAACACCATATATTTT.